Listed below are T cell receptor beta chains from one sample, sequenced in a study of blood T cell repertoires in COVID-19. Sequencing used immunoSEQ multiplex PCR; TCRdb keeps in-frame clones, though not all of them. Of around 56,000 clones in the sample, more than 75% are singletons; the top ten hold less than 7%. Input material: peripheral blood. The receptors shown here come from a man between 60 and 75 years old with active or convalescent COVID-19. Both conserved end residues are part of each CDR3. The D gene is left open where the match is weak. Size is stated for part of the rows, as once, few or many counts, or as a class when the clone is expanded.

CDR3aa: CASSSRSLGRGTNEKLFF; CDR3nt: TGTGCCAGCAGCTCCCGGTCCCTAGGGAGAGGGACTAATGAAAAACTGTTTTTT; v_gene: TRBV7-8; d_gene: NA; j_gene: TRBJ1-4; abundance: NA
CDR3aa: CASSPGQGGGYTF; CDR3nt: TGTGCCAGCAGCCCAGGTCAGGGTGGTGGCTACACCTTC; v_gene: TRBV12-3/TRBV12-4; d_gene: NA; j_gene: TRBJ1-2; abundance: NA
CDR3aa: CTRNTNLEAFF; CDR3nt: TGCACCCGAAATACTAATTTGGAAGCTTTCTTT; v_gene: TRBV20-1; d_gene: NA; j_gene: TRBJ1-1; abundance: NA
CDR3aa: CASSQDLGGWGYTF; CDR3nt: TGCGCCAGCAGCCAAGATCTGGGGGGATGGGGCTACACCTTC; v_gene: TRBV4-1; d_gene: NA; j_gene: TRBJ1-2; abundance: NA
CDR3aa: CASTPRGKYEQYF; CDR3nt: TGTGCCAGCACCCCACGGGGGAAATACGAGCAGTACTTC; v_gene: TRBV28; d_gene: NA; j_gene: TRBJ2-7; abundance: NA
CDR3aa: CASSLEGGTSHHEQYF; CDR3nt: TGTGCCAGCAGCTTAGAGGGCGGGACTAGCCACCACGAGCAGTACTTC; v_gene: TRBV7-2; d_gene: TRBD2; j_gene: TRBJ2-7; abundance: NA
CDR3aa: CASSERQGMGTEAFF; CDR3nt: TGTGCCAGCAGCGAACGACAGGGAATGGGCACTGAAGCTTTCTTT; v_gene: TRBV7-9; d_gene: TRBD1; j_gene: TRBJ1-1; abundance: NA
CDR3aa: CCSGPGGTEAFF; CDR3nt: TGTTGTTCAGGGCCCGGGGGCACTGAAGCTTTCTTT; v_gene: TRBV27; d_gene: NA; j_gene: TRBJ1-1; abundance: NA
CDR3aa: CASSLATGGGDQPQHF; CDR3nt: TGTGCCAGCAGCTTGGCGACAGGGGGCGGAGATCAGCCCCAGCATTTT; v_gene: TRBV11-2; d_gene: TRBD1; j_gene: TRBJ1-5; abundance: NA
CDR3aa: CAWRSMWAGTEAFF; CDR3nt: TGTGCCTGGAGAAGCATGTGGGCGGGCACTGAAGCTTTCTTT; v_gene: TRBV30; d_gene: NA; j_gene: TRBJ1-1; abundance: NA
CDR3aa: CASSMAAVSHYSYTF; CDR3nt: TGTGCCAGTAGTATGGCGGCAGTATCTCACTATAGCTACACCTTC; v_gene: TRBV19; d_gene: NA; j_gene: TRBJ1-2; abundance: NA
CDR3aa: CASSLMSQGSGANVLTF; CDR3nt: TGCGCCAGCAGCTTGATGTCACAGGGCTCTGGGGCCAACGTCCTGACTTTC; v_gene: TRBV5-1; d_gene: NA; j_gene: TRBJ2-6; abundance: NA
CDR3aa: CASSRGQGEISINQPQHF; CDR3nt: TGTGCCAGCAGCCGGGGACAGGGGGAAATTAGTATCAATCAGCCCCAGCATTTT; v_gene: TRBV5-8; d_gene: TRBD1; j_gene: TRBJ1-5; abundance: once
CDR3aa: CATSDPNRGLDTGELFF; CDR3nt: TGTGCCACCAGTGATCCGAACAGGGGGCTCGACACCGGGGAGCTGTTTTTT; v_gene: TRBV24-1; d_gene: TRBD1; j_gene: TRBJ2-2; abundance: many
CDR3aa: CASSQDQDKANYGYTF; CDR3nt: TGTGCCAGCAGCCAAGATCAGGACAAGGCTAACTATGGCTACACCTTC; v_gene: TRBV14; d_gene: NA; j_gene: TRBJ1-2; abundance: NA
CDR3aa: CASSQNRAQNSPLHF; CDR3nt: TGTGCCAGCAGCCAGAACAGGGCCCAGAATTCACCCCTCCACTTT; v_gene: TRBV3-1/TRBV3-2; d_gene: NA; j_gene: TRBJ1-6; abundance: NA
CDR3aa: CASSLNGGEQYF; CDR3nt: TGTGCCAGCAGCTTAAACGGGGGCGAGCAGTACTTC; v_gene: TRBV7-3; d_gene: NA; j_gene: TRBJ2-7; abundance: NA
CDR3aa: CASSLTSGGDTQYF; CDR3nt: TGCGCCAGCAGCTTAACTAGCGGGGGGGATACGCAGTATTTT; v_gene: TRBV5-1; d_gene: TRBD2; j_gene: TRBJ2-3; abundance: once
CDR3aa: CASSLGTSNSHF; CDR3nt: TGTGCCAGCAGCCTTGGGACTTCCAACTCTCACTTC; v_gene: TRBV28; d_gene: NA; j_gene: TRBJ2-7; abundance: NA
CDR3aa: CASSLVDRSRYNEQFF; CDR3nt: TGCGCCAGCAGCTTGGTTGACAGGAGCCGTTACAATGAGCAGTTCTTC; v_gene: TRBV5-1; d_gene: NA; j_gene: TRBJ2-1; abundance: NA
CDR3aa: CASSLQDRDSDTQYF; CDR3nt: TGTGCCAGCAGCTTGCAGGACAGGGACTCGGATACGCAGTATTTT; v_gene: TRBV5-4; d_gene: TRBD1; j_gene: TRBJ2-3; abundance: NA
CDR3aa: CASSEQVNTEAFF; CDR3nt: TGTGCCAGCAGTGAACAGGTTAACACTGAAGCTTTCTTT; v_gene: TRBV2; d_gene: NA; j_gene: TRBJ1-1; abundance: few
CDR3aa: CASSLDLQGLNYGYTF; CDR3nt: TGTGCCAGCAGCTTAGACCTACAGGGACTAAACTATGGCTACACCTTC; v_gene: TRBV7-4; d_gene: NA; j_gene: TRBJ1-2; abundance: NA
CDR3aa: CATSLRESYNEQFF; CDR3nt: TGTGCCACCAGCCTGAGGGAGAGCTACAATGAGCAGTTCTTC; v_gene: TRBV15; d_gene: NA; j_gene: TRBJ2-1; abundance: NA
CDR3aa: CASSLPGQGCTF; CDR3nt: TGTGCCAGCAGCCTCCCGGGACAGGGCTGCACCTTC; v_gene: TRBV3-1/TRBV3-2; d_gene: TRBD1; j_gene: TRBJ1-2; abundance: NA
CDR3aa: CASSSGLAGGFRDEQFF; CDR3nt: TGTGCCAGCAGCTCGGGACTAGCGGGAGGGTTTAGGGATGAGCAGTTCTTC; v_gene: TRBV7-9; d_gene: TRBD2; j_gene: TRBJ2-1; abundance: once
CDR3aa: CASSRQGSYGYTF; CDR3nt: TGTGCCAGCAGCCGACAGGGGAGCTATGGCTACACCTTC; v_gene: TRBV7-9; d_gene: TRBD1; j_gene: TRBJ1-2; abundance: NA
CDR3aa: CASSQSRDRGPGNTIYF; CDR3nt: TGTGCCAGCTCACAATCCCGGGACAGGGGGCCTGGAAACACCATATATTTT; v_gene: TRBV18; d_gene: TRBD1; j_gene: TRBJ1-3; abundance: medium-sized
CDR3aa: CASQSTAREQYF; CDR3nt: TGTGCCAGCCAAAGCACTGCGCGGGAGCAGTACTTC; v_gene: TRBV2; d_gene: NA; j_gene: TRBJ2-7; abundance: NA
CDR3aa: CASSPTGGSSYNSPLHF; CDR3nt: TGCGCCAGCAGCCCCACAGGGGGGAGCTCCTATAATTCACCCCTCCACTTT; v_gene: TRBV5-1; d_gene: TRBD1; j_gene: TRBJ1-6; abundance: once
CDR3aa: CASSQDLAGFSEQFF; CDR3nt: TGTGCCAGCAGCCAAGATCTAGCCGGGTTTAGTGAGCAGTTCTTC; v_gene: TRBV14; d_gene: NA; j_gene: TRBJ2-1; abundance: NA
CDR3aa: CSASLQLGLAGGLYEQYF; CDR3nt: TGCAGTGCTAGTTTACAGCTTGGACTAGCGGGAGGCCTGTACGAGCAGTACTTC; v_gene: TRBV20-1; d_gene: TRBD2; j_gene: TRBJ2-7; abundance: NA
CDR3aa: CATSDLDREGPPKPQHF; CDR3nt: TGTGCCACCAGTGATCTGGACAGGGAAGGACCTCCCAAGCCCCAGCATTTT; v_gene: TRBV24-1; d_gene: TRBD1; j_gene: TRBJ1-5; abundance: NA
CDR3aa: CASSEVERGEQFF; CDR3nt: TGTGCCAGCAGTGAAGTGGAGCGGGGGGAGCAGTTCTTC; v_gene: TRBV6-1; d_gene: TRBD2; j_gene: TRBJ2-1; abundance: NA
CDR3aa: CASSLMLGKNYGYTF; CDR3nt: TGTGCCAGCAGTTTAATGTTGGGCAAGAACTATGGCTACACCTTC; v_gene: TRBV27; d_gene: NA; j_gene: TRBJ1-2; abundance: NA
CDR3aa: CSASPRTGTGKYEQYF; CDR3nt: TGCAGTGCTAGTCCCAGGACCGGGACAGGGAAATACGAGCAGTACTTC; v_gene: TRBV20-1; d_gene: TRBD1; j_gene: TRBJ2-7; abundance: NA
CDR3aa: CASTIDRAASYEQYF; CDR3nt: TGTGCCAGCACCATCGACAGGGCGGCCTCCTACGAGCAGTACTTC; v_gene: TRBV2; d_gene: TRBD1; j_gene: TRBJ2-7; abundance: NA
CDR3aa: CASSSSGVTKNIQYF; CDR3nt: TGTGCCAGCAGTTCGTCAGGGGTCACCAAAAACATTCAGTACTTC; v_gene: TRBV28; d_gene: NA; j_gene: TRBJ2-4; abundance: NA